This is a list of T cell receptor beta chains from one sample in a study of cytomegalovirus exposure and HLA in healthy donors. TCRdb keeps only in-frame clones here, not all; method: immunoSEQ multiplex PCR. The data hold about 90,000 clones, with around 78% observed a single time. The specimen sequenced was PBMCs. The receptors stem from a woman aged 40 to 50 in good health and CMV-seropositive. The CDR3 runs from the conserved cysteine through the conserved F or W. The order of the fields is D gene, V gene, J gene, clone size, CDR3 protein, CDR3 DNA. The D gene is left open where the match is weak. Clone size is not always given. Where it is, it says once, few, many or a class for expanded clones.

d_call: .; v_call: TRBV25-1; j_call: TRBJ1-5; clone_size: .; cdr3_aa: CASGWGGADQPQHF; cdr3_nt: TGTGCCAGCGGATGGGGCGGGGCAGATCAGCCCCAGCATTTT
d_call: .; v_call: TRBV5-1; j_call: TRBJ2-3; clone_size: .; cdr3_aa: CASNQRASTDTQYF; cdr3_nt: TGCGCCAGCAACCAACGAGCGAGCACAGATACGCAGTATTTT
d_call: .; v_call: TRBV25-1; j_call: TRBJ1-1; clone_size: .; cdr3_aa: CASSLGGKAEAFF; cdr3_nt: TGTGCCAGCAGTTTGGGGGGTAAAGCTGAAGCTTTCTTT
d_call: TRBD2; v_call: TRBV5-1; j_call: TRBJ2-1; clone_size: .; cdr3_aa: CASSFPPGSGSSLGNEQFF; cdr3_nt: TGCGCCAGCAGCTTCCCCCCGGGTAGCGGGAGCTCATTAGGGAATGAGCAGTTCTTC
d_call: .; v_call: TRBV2; j_call: TRBJ2-7; clone_size: .; cdr3_aa: CASSEGTIGLYEQYF; cdr3_nt: TGTGCCAGCAGTGAAGGGACTATAGGACTCTACGAGCAGTACTTC
d_call: .; v_call: TRBV25-1; j_call: TRBJ2-7; clone_size: .; cdr3_aa: CASEDPGARYEQYF; cdr3_nt: TGTGCCAGTGAGGACCCGGGAGCCAGATACGAGCAGTACTTC
d_call: .; v_call: TRBV28; j_call: TRBJ2-3; clone_size: .; cdr3_aa: CASSPRQTDTQYF; cdr3_nt: TGTGCCAGCAGCCCCAGACAGACAGATACGCAGTATTTT
d_call: TRBD1; v_call: TRBV9; j_call: TRBJ2-7; clone_size: .; cdr3_aa: CASSFGQGPYEQYF; cdr3_nt: TGTGCCAGCAGCTTCGGACAGGGTCCCTACGAGCAGTACTTC
d_call: TRBD1; v_call: TRBV5-1; j_call: TRBJ1-1; clone_size: .; cdr3_aa: CASSGQGGNIEAFF; cdr3_nt: TGCGCCAGCAGCGGACAGGGGGGTAACATTGAAGCTTTCTTT
d_call: TRBD1; v_call: TRBV7-3; j_call: TRBJ1-1; clone_size: .; cdr3_aa: CASSSRQGTEAFF; cdr3_nt: TGTGCCAGCAGCTCCAGACAGGGGACTGAAGCTTTCTTT
d_call: TRBD2; v_call: TRBV19; j_call: TRBJ2-7; clone_size: .; cdr3_aa: CASGVAGVSYEQYF; cdr3_nt: TGTGCCAGTGGCGTTGCGGGAGTAAGCTACGAGCAGTACTTC
d_call: TRBD1; v_call: TRBV5-1; j_call: TRBJ2-1; clone_size: .; cdr3_aa: CASSPRDRRDEQFF; cdr3_nt: TGCGCCAGCAGCCCCCGGGACAGGCGGGATGAGCAGTTCTTC
d_call: TRBD2; v_call: TRBV5-6; j_call: TRBJ2-3; clone_size: .; cdr3_aa: CASSEAAGAPTDTQYF; cdr3_nt: TGTGCCAGCAGCGAGGCAGCGGGAGCCCCCACAGATACGCAGTATTTT
d_call: .; v_call: TRBV7-8; j_call: TRBJ1-6; clone_size: .; cdr3_aa: CASSLGGLSSYNSPLHF; cdr3_nt: TGTGCCAGCAGCTTAGGAGGTTTAAGCTCCTATAATTCACCCCTCCACTTT
d_call: TRBD2; v_call: TRBV10-3; j_call: TRBJ2-7; clone_size: .; cdr3_aa: CAISGWGEGHYEQYF; cdr3_nt: TGTGCCATCAGTGGATGGGGGGAGGGCCACTACGAGCAGTACTTC
d_call: TRBD1; v_call: TRBV7-2; j_call: TRBJ2-7; clone_size: .; cdr3_aa: CASSRQGAYEQYF; cdr3_nt: TGTGCCAGCAGTCGACAGGGGGCCTACGAGCAGTACTTC
d_call: TRBD2; v_call: TRBV27; j_call: TRBJ2-1; clone_size: few; cdr3_aa: CASSGRPPGGSMDNEQFF; cdr3_nt: TGTGCCAGCAGTGGGCGCCCACCTGGCGGGAGTATGGACAATGAGCAGTTCTTC
d_call: TRBD1; v_call: TRBV18; j_call: TRBJ1-2; clone_size: .; cdr3_aa: CATRIGQDNYGYTF; cdr3_nt: TGTGCCACCCGGATCGGACAGGATAACTATGGCTACACCTTC
d_call: .; v_call: TRBV7-9; j_call: TRBJ2-5; clone_size: .; cdr3_aa: CASSLSQLKETQYF; cdr3_nt: TGTGCCAGCAGCTTGTCTCAACTTAAAGAGACCCAGTACTTC
d_call: .; v_call: TRBV4-2; j_call: TRBJ2-3; clone_size: .; cdr3_aa: CASSPRNGGTDTQYF; cdr3_nt: TGTGCCAGCAGCCCTCGGAACGGAGGCACAGATACGCAGTATTTT
d_call: .; v_call: TRBV28; j_call: TRBJ2-7; clone_size: .; cdr3_aa: CASSLEGRRGYEQYF; cdr3_nt: TGTGCCAGCAGTTTAGAGGGGAGGCGGGGCTACGAGCAGTACTTC
d_call: TRBD2; v_call: TRBV7-9; j_call: TRBJ2-1; clone_size: once; cdr3_aa: CASSSLSWTSGSRDEQFF; cdr3_nt: TGTGCCAGCAGCTCCTTATCTTGGACTAGCGGGAGTAGGGATGAGCAGTTCTTC
d_call: .; v_call: TRBV6-1; j_call: TRBJ2-1; clone_size: .; cdr3_aa: CASRTRINEQFF; cdr3_nt: TGTGCCAGCAGGACCAGGATCAATGAGCAGTTCTTC